This T cell receptor beta chain stems from a study of T cell responses to AZD1222 COVID-19 vaccine. Findings and limits, study-wide: The sample set comprised mostly white British donors with more females, and clonal diversity was possibly underestimated. Nearly half of spike-specific TCRs reportedly target variant regions that are unmutated in the B.1.351 and B.1.1.7 variants. Spike-specific TCR breadth and depth went up after people got two AZD1222 doses. Spike-wide vaccine-associated CD4 TCRs dominated at 160-218 and 743-854.

Concerning this clone itself: Antigen specificity is unknown.

Trimming stripped 2 bases from V and 8 bases from J, with 13 bases between. The CDR3 consists of 15 residues. Germline-derived CDR1 and CDR2 are LGHNT and FRNRAP. The assay was immunoSEQ multiplex PCR, and TCRdb's table has in-frame clones only and misses some. In the table there are 150,000 to 250,000 clones, 85% to 95% of which are singletons. The sequence derives from an adult who received the AZD1222 COVID-19 vaccine. The sample was peripheral blood, taken 28 days after the second AZD1222 dose. This chain uses TRBV12-5 with TRBJ1-6, with unresolved D. The CDR3 nucleotides are TGTGCTAGTGGTTTGACCGGGGATCGGGATTCACCCCTCCACTTT. It encodes CASGLTGDRDSPLHF.